This T cell receptor (beta chain) was recorded in a study of vaccination and CD4 T cells after COVID-19. Stated time point: late sampling 161 to 241 days after vaccination in a few convalescent patients. Specified treatment: roughly 11-day PBMC culture with coronavirus spike peptide pools or control peptides (ViraFEST assay). Per the germline V gene, CDR1 is LGHNA and CDR2 is YNFKEQ. Trimming shortened V by 2 bases and J by 7 bases, and 18 bases separated the two germline ends. The CDR3 length is 16 residues. With regard to this clonotype: Antigen unknown.

The Oncomine TCR Beta short-read assay was applied to DNA of cultured CD4+ T cells. TCRdb used MiXCR to reprocess the PCR reads, holding one entry per CDR3 protein. In the table there are more than 15,000 distinct CDR3 sequences, 40% to 50% of which are singletons. This chain connects TRBV4-2 to TRBJ2-1; perhaps TRBD2 as D (6 bases). This clonotype originated in a human donor who had recovered from COVID-19. Sample: CD4+ T cells from blood, cultured in vitro, taken about 7 months after SARS-CoV-2 vaccination. This CDR3 is CASSQRVGSAGNEQFF. The CDR3 DNA reads TGTGCCAGCAGCCAACGGGTCGGGAGTGCTGGTAATGAGCAGTTCTTC.